The entry below describes one T cell receptor (beta chain). The CDR3 consists of 13 residues. Germline V gene sequence: CDR1 SNHLY, CDR2 FYNNEI. Trimming cost V 8 bases and J 8 bases; bases outside gene matches: 8. This entry is derived from a study of STAT5B mutations in CD4+ large granular lymphocyte leukemia. Here immunoSEQ multiplex PCR was the method, and the copy in TCRdb shows in-frame clones only, minus some. The sample holds about 48,000 clones, roughly three quarters seen once. The sample was CD4+ T cells from blood buffy coats. The J gene is TRBJ1-4, the V gene TRBV2, with 7 bases lining up with TRBD1. The TCR was taken from a human donor in good health. Here the CDR3 reads CASGGRGGEKLFF. As DNA, the CDR3 is TGTGCCAGCGGCGGCAGGGGGGGGGAAAAACTGTTTTTT. Full variable domain (remainder filled in from reference TRBV2 and TRBJ1-4): EPEVTQTPSHQVTQMGQEVILRCVPISNHLYFYWYRQILGQKVEFLVSFYNNEISEKSEIFDDQFSVERPDGSNFTLKIRSTKLEDSAMYFCASGGRGGEKLFFGSGTQLSVL.